This T cell receptor (beta chain) was retrieved from a study of T cells in Graves' hyperthyroidism and ophthalmopathy. Findings and caveats of the study: Ophthalmopathy prediction by the model preceded onset by a median roughly 6 months.

No ophthalmopathy progression within 18 months constituted stable Graves' hyperthyroidism. Cells are PBMCs isolated from about 10 ml of fresh blood. TCR beta CDR3 regions were amplified from RNA transcripts. RT-PCR in the first round (using the HTBI primer set) targeted the TCR CDR3. MiXCR, run by TCRdb on the multiplex PCR reads, gives a single entry per CDR3 protein. Among approximately 400,000 distinct CDR3 sequences, more than 15% were seen once, and the ten largest hold 13% to 15%. A remark on this clonotype: Its antigen is currently unknown.

Input material: blood. The receptor's source is a woman younger than 35 with Graves' hyperthyroidism.

The CDR3 bases are TGTGCCAGCAGCCAAGGAAACCCTGAGCCCCAGCATTTT. Encoded protein: CASSQGNPEPQHF. The J gene is TRBJ1-5, the V gene TRBV3-1, with no clear D. CDR1 is LGHDT and CDR2 is YNNKEL in the germline V gene (reference sequence). The length of the CDR3 is 13 residues. The V gene lost 1 base and the J gene lost 8 bases, with 9 bases spanning the gap.